This T cell receptor beta chain is from a study of blood T cell repertoires in COVID-19. As for the study in general: COVID-19 samples from acute and convalescent phases originated in the United States, Italy and Spain.

The CDR3 contains 15 residues. From germline, CDR1 is SGHNT and CDR2 YENEEA. V was pared by 4 bases and J by 5 bases, with 8 bases of the junction left unmatched. Per the study methods: Reference gene primers were amplified, and this amplification served to estimate nucleated cell counts. Generated by immunoSEQ multiplex PCR, the TCRdb table keeps only in-frame clones and is missing some. D and trimming come from the DNA, and the V and J calls and clone size come from that table. The repertoire holds some 100,000 clones, with roughly 92% as singletons. The sample consisted of peripheral blood. The rearrangement links TRBV11-3 to TRBJ2-5, with TRBD1 matching over 9 bases. The receptor comes from a man in his sixties with acute or convalescent COVID-19. The CDR3 bases are TGTGCCAGCAGCTCGGGACAGGGAGGTTCTGAGACCCAGTACTTC. Protein sequence: CASSSGQGGSETQYF.